A single sample gave rise to the 21 T cell receptor beta chains below, sequenced in a study of molecular identifiers for immune sequencing clone quantification. One entry per CDR3 protein results from TCRdb running MiXCR on the PCR reads. This sample has about 630,000 distinct CDR3 sequences, with less than 30% found just once. Sequencing input: naive CD8+ T cells from blood, with Jurkat cell RNA spiked in. Specified subset: FACS-sorted CD8+CD4-CCR7+CD45RA+ naive T cells. The receptors were sampled from a human donor in good health. Some libraries in this study had Jurkat cell RNA spiked in.

This clonotype was found many times. The chain couples TRBV23-1 to TRBJ1-2; no reliable D call. TRBV23-1 is annotated as an ORF whose role is uncertain. This CDR3 is built from 14 residues. The V end was cut by 0 bases, the J end by 3 bases, with 8 bases between. CDR3 region: CASSQSGSYYGYTF. CDR3 nucleotides: TGCGCCAGCAGTCAATCCGGCAGCTACTATGGCTACACCTTC.

This clonotype was found a few times. V and J are TRBV27 and TRBJ2-7; D perhaps matches TRBD2 (5 bases). This CDR3 spans 14 amino acids. Trimming cost V 5 bases and J 3 bases, with 14 bases left between them. Per the germline V gene, CDR1 is MNHEY and CDR2 is SMNVEV (reference sequence). The CDR3 here is CASSPGLGFYEQYF. Written as DNA, the CDR3 is TGTGCCAGCAGTCCCGGACTCGGCTTCTACGAGCAGTACTTC.

This clonotype was seen at least ten times. The chain links TRBV20-1 to TRBJ2-7; no firm D call. Germline V CDR1 and CDR2: DFQATT, SNEGSKA (reference sequence). V lost 7 bases, J lost 0 bases, and 4 bases lay in between. The length of the CDR3 is 10 residues. CDR3: CSGLSYEQYF. In DNA, the CDR3 is TGCAGTGGCCTCTCCTACGAGCAGTACTTC.

In its sample, this clonotype was seen a few times. V is TRBV27 and J is TRBJ2-5; D unresolved. Germline V CDR1 and CDR2: MNHEY, SMNVEV (reference sequence). Trimming cost V 6 bases and J 4 bases, with 21 bases left between them. This CDR3 has 16 amino acids. CDR3 residues: CASSSRLGRQGETQYF. The CDR3 nucleotides are TGTGCCAGCAGCTCCCGCCTCGGACGCCAAGGAGAGACCCAGTACTTC.

This clonotype was recorded a few times. The chain is built from TRBV19 and TRBJ2-1; D not certain. V gave up 5 bases and J gave up 8 bases, with 13 bases separating them. The germline V gene encodes CDR1 LNHDA and CDR2 SQIVND (reference sequence). This CDR3 contains 13 residues. As DNA, the CDR3 is TGTGCCAGTAGTTCCGGCAGCACCGATGAGCAGTTCTTC. This codes for CASSSGSTDEQFF.

This clonotype was detected a few times. The chain recombines TRBV6-2 or TRBV6-3 with TRBJ2-1, with TRBD1 as a possible D gene (5 bases). The CDR3 contains 17 residues. V was clipped by 0 bases and J by 0 bases, with 12 bases between them. Germline values: CDR1 MNHEY, CDR2 SVGEGT. The CDR3 DNA sequence: TGTGCCAGCAGTTACTCGACAGAATTCAGCTCCTACAATGAGCAGTTCTTC. Translated, it gives CASSYSTEFSSYNEQFF.

This clonotype was seen more than once but under ten times. The chain couples TRBV30 to TRBJ1-1; no clear D gene. CDR1 is GTSNPN and CDR2 is SVGIG in the germline V gene (reference sequence). The CDR3 has 14 residues. Trimming shortened V by 5 bases and J by 1 base, and 14 bases separated the two germline ends. The CDR3 coding sequence is TGTGCCTGGGAAGAGGGCGGACCGAACACTGAAGCTTTCTTT. Translating gives CAWEEGGPNTEAFF.

This clonotype was detected many times. J is TRBJ1-1 and V is TRBV7-2, with D hard to call. Deletions cut 4 bases from V and 0 bases from J, with 18 bases between. The CDR3 is 17 amino acids. Looked up from germline, CDR1 is SGHTA and CDR2 is FQGNSA. The CDR3 is CASSSTRGGYMNTEAFF. CDR3 coding DNA: TGTGCCAGCAGCTCCACCCGAGGAGGGTACATGAACACTGAAGCTTTCTTT.

This clonotype has ten or more counts. The chain links TRBV4-3 to TRBJ2-7; D unclear. The ends were cut back, 0 bases at V and 6 bases at J, with 15 bases in the middle. Germline assignment: CDR1 LGHNA and CDR2 YSLEER. The CDR3 loop spans 15 amino acids. CDR3 nucleotides: TGCGCCAGCAGCCAAGAGTTGTATAGAATCGGCGAGCAGTACTTC. It is translated as CASSQELYRIGEQYF.

A note on this clonotype: Mismatch with germline at one junction end may stem from a read error. The J gene is TRBJ1-5, the V gene TRBV7-9, with D possibly being TRBD1 (6 bases). Germline values: CDR1 SEHNR, CDR2 FQNEAQ (reference sequence). This CDR3 has 16 residues. This CDR3 reads CASSLDGGGRLPPPHF. CDR3 bases: TGTGCCAGCAGCTTAGATGGGGGCGGCCGTCTTCCGCCCCCGCATTTT.

This clonotype was picked up many times. This chain uses TRBV5-1 with TRBJ1-1; no firm D call. Germline V gene data show CDR1 as SGHRS and CDR2 as YFSETQ. The V end lost 2 bases, the J end lost 0 bases, and 11 bases lay between the germline ends. The length of the CDR3 is 15 residues. The CDR3 coding sequence is TGCGCCAGCAGCTTTGACGGAAACATGAACACTGAAGCTTTCTTT. This gives the protein CASSFDGNMNTEAFF.

About this clonotype: A much larger clone lies a single base off, so this may be a read error. The genes are TRBV4-1 and TRBJ2-3; D could derive from TRBD1 or TRBD2 (5 bases each). This CDR3 is built from 17 residues. From germline, CDR1 is MGHRA and CDR2 YSYEKL. The CDR3 bases are TGCGCCAGCGGCCAAGATCACGGGACCCCTCCGGCAGATACGCAGTATTTT. This gives the protein CASGQDHGTPPADTQYF.

This clonotype appeared a few times. The V and J genes are TRBV7-9 and TRBJ2-1, with a weak D call TRBD2 (6 bases). This CDR3 has 17 amino acids. V lost 5 bases and J 0 bases, leaving 17 bases between the germline ends. CDR1 and CDR2 (germline): SEHNR, FQNEAQ (reference sequence). CDR3 bases: TGTGCCAGCAGCCCTCGGGTTGGGAGGACCTCCTACAATGAGCAGTTCTTC. This sequence encodes CASSPRVGRTSYNEQFF.

The chain is built from TRBV15 and TRBJ2-7; a weak D match, TRBD1 (6 bases). CDR3 size: 12 residues. Germline assignment: CDR1 LNHNV and CDR2 YYDKDF (reference sequence). The V end lost 6 bases, the J end lost 3 bases, and 9 bases lay between the germline ends. The CDR3 DNA follows: TGTGCCACCAGTCCGACAGGCTACGAGCAGTACTTC. Amino acid sequence: CATSPTGYEQYF.

This clonotype was seen just once. A single base separates this from a much larger clone, so it may be a read error. The chain couples TRBV7-2 to TRBJ1-6, with D possibly TRBD1 on 5 matching bases. V lost 5 bases and J lost 0, with 14 bases in between. CDR1 is SGHTA and CDR2 is FQGNSA in the germline V gene. This CDR3 contains 17 residues. The CDR3: CASSHRRSRSYNSPLHF. CDR3 nucleotides: TGTGCCAGCAGCCACAGGAGAAGCCGCTCCTATAATTCACCCCTCCACTTT.

This clonotype appeared many times. The V call is TRBV12-5, the J call TRBJ2-1; 12 nucleotides align to TRBD2. Germline V CDR1 and CDR2: LGHNT, FRNRAP. The junction had 9 bases not matched to a gene; V was cut back by 1 base and J by 8 bases. The CDR3 covers 17 residues. CDR3 sequence (DNA): TGTGCTAGTGGTTTGGCCTCTAGCGGGAGGGCCGGGGATGAGCAGTTCTTC. Protein sequence: CASGLASSGRAGDEQFF. The full variable domain, with the rest looked up from reference TRBV12-5 and TRBJ2-1, is DARVTQTPRHKVTEMGQEVTMRCQPILGHNTVFWYRQTMMQGLELLAYFRNRAPLDDSGMPKDRFSAEMPDATLATLKIQPSEPRDSAVYFCASGLASSGRAGDEQFFGPGTRLTVL.

The V and J genes are TRBV29-1 and TRBJ1-4; possible D gene TRBD1, 6 bases. Germline V gene data show CDR1 as SQVTM and CDR2 as ANQGSEA. V lost 3 bases, J lost 0 bases, and 11 bases lay in between. This CDR3 comprises 15 residues. CDR3 coding DNA: TGCAGCGTTGACTACGGGACAACAACTAATGAAAAACTGTTTTTT. Translated: CSVDYGTTTNEKLFF.

This sequence joins TRBV28 and TRBJ2-7; tentative D call: TRBD2 (6 bases). Germline V gene data show CDR1 as MDHEN and CDR2 as SYDVKM. CDR3 length: 16 residues. Trimming cost V 7 bases and J 4 bases, with 23 bases left between them. The CDR3: CASTNSYGRLGYEQYF. The CDR3 DNA follows: TGTGCCAGCACCAACTCTTATGGACGACTAGGGTACGAGCAGTACTTC.

This clonotype was recorded many times. This chain links TRBV29-1 with TRBJ1-1; 10 bases are shared with TRBD1. V shed 1 base and J 5 bases; nucleotides not matched to a gene: 4. From germline, CDR1 is SQVTM and CDR2 ANQGSEA. The CDR3 has 14 amino acids. Written as DNA, the CDR3 is TGCAGCGTTGAAGGGGACAGGGGATATACTGAAGCTTTCTTT. Its protein is CSVEGDRGYTEAFF. The full variable domain, its missing parts supplied by reference TRBV29-1 and TRBJ1-1, is SAVISQKPSRDICQRGTSLTIQCQVDSQVTMMFWYRQQPGQSLTLIATANQGSEATYESGFVIDKFPISRPNLTFSTLTVSNMSPEDSSIYLCSVEGDRGYTEAFFGQGTRLTVV.

This clonotype was observed a single time. A read error is possible here, since a much larger clone lies one base away. The V call is TRBV4-3, the J call TRBJ1-3, with D unresolved. Germline V gene data show CDR1 as LGHNA and CDR2 as YSLEER. The CDR3 length is 15 residues. In DNA, the CDR3 is TGCGCCAGCAGCCAAGTTGGTCTCTCTGGAAACTCCATATATTTT. It translates to CASSQVGLSGNSIYF.

This clonotype was seen many times. The chain has TRBV19 and TRBJ2-3; 8 bases match TRBD2. The CDR3 spans 17 residues. Germline loops: CDR1 LNHDA, CDR2 SQIVND (reference sequence). V lost 7 bases to trimming and J lost 3 bases; unmatched junction nucleotides: 15. The chain's CDR3 is CASKKRIAGSTTDTQYF. CDR3 DNA sequence: TGTGCCAGTAAAAAGCGGATAGCGGGATCTACGACAGATACGCAGTATTTT.